This T cell receptor (beta chain) was recorded in a study of cytomegalovirus exposure and HLA in healthy donors. Whole-study findings and limits: Productive rates of about 87% or about 30% were seen for most TCR beta V segments in an earlier analysis. Using a false discovery rate of 0.05, a later analysis showed that 15,000 to 20,000 TCR beta sequences were associated with HLA alleles. Later on, analysis showed that most CMV-associated TCR beta chains appeared to be HLA-restricted. Association of a missense DCLRE1C variant with TCR beta V- and J-gene trimming was reported in a later analysis.

CDR3 length: 18 amino acids. V trimming: 3 bases; J trimming: 0 bases; junction bases outside the gene matches: 4. Germline CDR1 SGHRS, CDR2 YFSETQ. Concerning this clone: Its cognate antigen is unknown.

The study ran its PCR with 60 Vbeta and 13 Jbeta primers. Profiling relied on immunoSEQ multiplex PCR, and the TCRdb table lists in-frame clones only, not all of them. Among some 170,000 clones listed, around 81% were seen once. The TCR comes from a woman aged 25 to 39 in good health and CMV-seronegative. The rearrangement joins TRBV5-1 to TRBJ2-1; 15 positions match TRBD2. The sequencing input was PBMCs. The CDR3 DNA sequence: TGCGCCAGCAGCTACGGACTAGCGGGGGGGCTCTCCTACAATGAGCAGTTCTTC. It encodes CASSYGLAGGLSYNEQFF.